A selection of T cell receptor beta chains follows, all from one sample in a study of cytomegalovirus exposure and HLA in healthy donors. TCRdb's table, derived via immunoSEQ multiplex PCR, lists solely in-frame clones and lacks some. The sample shows roughly 140,000 clones, more than 75% of them seen only once. Input material: PBMCs. The receptors stem from a young woman in good health and CMV-seronegative. Each CDR3 is given with its conserved first and last residue. Fields, in order: clone size, D gene, J gene, CDR3 length, V gene, CDR3 protein, CDR3 DNA. A D gene is named only where the DNA matches it firmly. The listing skips clone size in some rows; elsewhere it reads once, few, many or a size class.

NA NA TRBJ2-7 12 TRBV30 CAWSVLVYEQYF TGTGCCTGGAGTGTACTGGTCTACGAGCAGTACTTC
NA NA TRBJ1-5 14 TRBV5-8 CASSPPGFNQPQHF TGTGCCAGCAGCCCGCCGGGGTTCAATCAGCCCCAGCATTTT
few NA TRBJ1-6 14 TRBV18 CASTTDLRDSPLHF TGTGCCAGCACCACTGACCTGCGGGATTCACCCCTCCACTTT
once TRBD2 TRBJ2-3 15 TRBV5-5 CASSLGGSGTDTQYF TGTGCCAGCAGCTTGGGCGGGAGCGGCACAGATACGCAGTATTTT
NA NA TRBJ1-6 15 TRBV7-2 CASSLGAGYNSPLHF TGTGCCAGCAGCTTAGGGGCAGGTTATAATTCACCCCTCCACTTT
NA NA TRBJ2-7 16 TRBV4-2 CASSQSDGFSNHEQYF TGTGCCAGCAGCCAAAGCGACGGGTTTTCGAACCACGAGCAGTACTTC
NA TRBD1 TRBJ2-3 16 TRBV4-3 CASSQTGTGSFDTQYF TGCGCCAGCAGCCAAACCGGGACAGGGAGTTTTGATACGCAGTATTTT
NA TRBD1 TRBJ1-4 13 TRBV28 CASKMTGGLKLFF TGTGCCAGCAAAATGACAGGGGGCTTAAAACTGTTTTTT
NA NA TRBJ2-3 12 TRBV28 CASSPPTDTQYF TGTGCCAGCAGTCCTCCGACAGATACGCAGTATTTT
once NA TRBJ2-1 17 TRBV27 CASSFIPKTGTYNEQFF TGTGCCAGCAGTTTCATCCCTAAGACAGGAACTTACAATGAGCAGTTCTTC
NA NA TRBJ1-4 13 TRBV7-2 CASSPRESGKLFF TGTGCCAGCAGCCCCCGGGAATCCGGAAAACTGTTTTTT
NA TRBD2 TRBJ2-3 15 TRBV19 CASSRLAGGSDTQYF TGTGCCAGTAGCAGACTAGCGGGGGGTTCAGATACACAGTATTTT
NA TRBD2 TRBJ2-1 18 TRBV28 CASSSRRLAGPSYNEQFF TGTGCCAGCAGTTCCCGGAGACTAGCGGGACCTTCCTACAATGAGCAGTTCTTC
NA NA TRBJ1-4 13 TRBV5-1 CASSSPSNEKLFF TGCGCCAGCAGTTCCCCTTCTAATGAAAAACTGTTTTTT
NA TRBD1 TRBJ2-1 16 TRBV5-4 CASSLLAGQGYNEQFF TGTGCCAGCAGCCTCCTTGCAGGACAGGGCTACAATGAGCAGTTCTTC
NA NA TRBJ1-2 13 TRBV10-3 CAIRRAINYGYTF TGTGCTATCAGAAGAGCGATAAACTATGGCTACACCTTC
NA TRBD1 TRBJ1-5 14 TRBV19 CASSIGDSNQPQHF TGTGCCAGTAGTATTGGGGACAGTAATCAGCCCCAGCATTTT
NA TRBD1 TRBJ1-5 14 TRBV15 CATSPDRGNQPQHF TGTGCCACCAGCCCAGACAGGGGGAATCAGCCCCAGCATTTT
NA NA TRBJ1-3 15 TRBV10-3 CAARGGLIAGNTIYF TGTGCCGCCAGGGGAGGGTTAATAGCTGGAAACACCATATATTTT
NA NA TRBJ2-5 13 TRBV21-1 CASSKGQGETQYF TGTGCCAGCAGCAAAGGACAGGGGGAGACCCAGTACTTC
NA NA TRBJ2-1 13 TRBV7-2 CASSSDGPEGQFF TGTGCCAGCAGCTCCGACGGGCCGGAGGGGCAGTTCTTC
once TRBD2 TRBJ2-2 15 TRBV10-3 CAISESTGGTGELFF TGTGCCATCAGTGAGTCGACGGGGGGTACCGGGGAGCTGTTTTTT
NA NA TRBJ1-2 14 TRBV9 CASSVEAGNYGYTF TGTGCCAGCAGCGTAGAGGCGGGAAACTATGGCTACACCTTC
NA NA TRBJ2-5 14 TRBV5-1 CASSLALGQETQYF TGCGCCAGCAGCTTGGCCCTAGGCCAAGAGACCCAGTACTTC
NA NA TRBJ2-7 14 TRBV7-9 CASSRLGRQDEQYF TGTGCCAGCAGCCGCTTAGGAAGGCAGGACGAGCAGTACTTC
NA NA TRBJ2-7 14 TRBV4-3 CASSQEGRGYEQYF TGCGCCAGCAGCCAAGAAGGCAGGGGATACGAGCAGTACTTC
few NA TRBJ1-3 14 TRBV30 CAWNRAFSGNTIYF TGTGCCTGGAACAGGGCATTCTCTGGAAACACCATATATTTT
NA TRBD2 TRBJ2-7 15 TRBV9 CASSEGGLAWYEQYF TGTGCCAGCAGCGAGGGGGGACTAGCATGGTACGAGCAGTACTTC
NA TRBD1 TRBJ1-2 13 TRBV11-2 CASSRDRERGYTF TGTGCCAGCAGCCGAGACAGGGAGCGCGGCTACACCTTC
NA TRBD1 TRBJ2-5 16 TRBV5-4 CASSWDPGQKAETQYF TGTGCCAGCAGCTGGGACCCGGGACAGAAGGCAGAGACCCAGTACTTC
NA TRBD2 TRBJ2-1 16 TRBV28 CASGPSGTAGYNEQFF TGTGCCAGCGGACCTAGCGGTACTGCGGGGTACAATGAGCAGTTCTTC
NA TRBD2 TRBJ2-7 15 TRBV7-2 CASSITSGNGYEQYF TGTGCCAGCAGCATTACTAGCGGGAACGGCTACGAGCAGTACTTC
NA NA TRBJ2-3 20 TRBV4-3 CASSQNPRGFRTVYTDTQYF TGCGCCAGCAGCCAAAACCCAAGGGGTTTTAGGACAGTTTACACAGATACGCAGTATTTT
NA TRBD2 TRBJ2-1 16 TRBV2 CASIARLAGGEGEQFF TGTGCCAGCATCGCGAGACTAGCGGGGGGGGAGGGTGAGCAGTTCTTC
NA NA TRBJ1-1 14 TRBV5-4 CALHRRRENTEAFF TGTGCCTTACACCGGAGGCGGGAGAACACTGAAGCTTTCTTT
NA NA TRBJ2-3 14 TRBV4-3 CASSQDSGTDTQYF TGCGCCAGCAGCCAAGATTCGGGGACAGATACGCAGTATTTT
once NA TRBJ2-1 16 TRBV21-1 CASSNKAGKSHNEQFF TGTGCCAGCAGCAATAAAGCGGGCAAGTCCCACAATGAGCAGTTCTTC
NA TRBD1 TRBJ1-2 14 TRBV27 CASSSLQGAGGYTF TGTGCCAGCAGTTCACTACAGGGGGCAGGGGGCTACACCTTC
NA NA TRBJ1-2 13 TRBV13 CASGGAGNYGYTF TGTGCCAGCGGGGGGGCGGGGAACTATGGCTACACCTTC
few NA TRBJ2-7 13 TRBV6-1 CASSELESYEQYF TGTGCCAGCAGTGAATTGGAGAGCTACGAGCAGTACTTC